Each of the 10 T cell receptor beta chains below was sequenced from the same sample in a study of regulatory and conventional T cells in RAG deficiency. Measured with immunoSEQ multiplex PCR; TCRdb has only the in-frame clones, and not every one. This sample has around 23,000 clones; just under 95% occur once, and the top ten carry approximately 0.78%. Blood CD4+ CD25-low CD127-high conventional T cells supplied the genomic DNA template. Another study also made use of these data, one on regulatory T cells. That paper notes: The PCR used 52 TRBV and 13 TRBJ primers.

The sequencing input was CD4+ T cells sorted from blood. These receptors came from a human donor in good health.

The J gene is TRBJ2-3, the V gene TRBV2; 8 bases align to TRBD1. V gave up 6 bases and J gave up 6 bases; unmatched junction bases: 11. The CDR3 extends over 15 amino acids. From germline, CDR1 is SNHLY and CDR2 FYNNEI. The CDR3 coding sequence is TGTGCCAGCAGGCTTGGACAGGGAAACTTTGATACGCAGTATTTT. This gives the protein CASRLGQGNFDTQYF.

The chain recombines TRBV5-4 with TRBJ1-1; tentative D call: TRBD1 (6 bases). CDR3 length equals 16 residues. From germline, CDR1 is SGHNT and CDR2 YYREEE (reference sequence). The V end lost 4 bases, the J end lost 7 bases, and 23 bases lay between the germline ends. The CDR3 bases are TGTGCCAGCAGCGGACGGGGGCGGGGGGTTGGTAGTGAAGCTTTCTTT. Protein sequence: CASSGRGRGVGSEAFF. The entire variable domain, with the rest obtained from reference TRBV5-4 and TRBJ1-1, is as follows: ETGVTQSPTHLIKTRGQQVTLRCSSQSGHNTVSWYQQALGQGPQFIFQYYREEENGRGNFPPRFSGLQFPNYSSELNVNALELDDSALYLCASSGRGRGVGSEAFFGQGTRLTVV.

The chain combines TRBV5-1 with TRBJ2-5; 7 nucleotides match TRBD1. Germline CDR1 is SGHRS and CDR2 is YFSETQ. The CDR3 consists of 14 residues. Unmatched junction bases numbered 5, after V lost 5 bases and J lost 1 base. The CDR3 DNA sequence: TGCGCCAGCAGTGATGGGACAGTCCAAGAGACCCAGTACTTC. Protein product: CASSDGTVQETQYF.

This clone was counted between two and nine times. This rearrangement joins TRBV2 to TRBJ1-1, with D possibly matching TRBD1 (6 bases). This CDR3 contains 16 residues. V lost 2 bases, J lost 5 bases, and 18 bases lay in between. Germline V gives CDR1 SNHLY, CDR2 FYNNEI. CDR3 DNA sequence: TGTGCCAGCAGTGAAAGGGGGAACAGGGAGGGGACTGAAGCTTTCTTT. As protein: CASSERGNREGTEAFF.

The chain carries TRBV28 and TRBJ1-3; D might be TRBD1 (6 bases). The V and J ends lost 3 bases and 0 bases respectively, with 9 bases between them. The V gene's germline CDR1 is MDHEN and CDR2 SYDVKM. The CDR3 extends over 15 amino acids. In DNA form, the CDR3 reads TGTGCCAGCAGTTTCCAAGGGGGCTCTGGAAACACCATATATTTT. Amino acid sequence: CASSFQGGSGNTIYF.

This clone occurred once. The CDR3 reads CASRPTILAIEQFF. As DNA, the CDR3 is TGTGCCAGCAGGCCGACCATCTTAGCGATTGAGCAGTTCTTC. This chain connects TRBV6-1 to TRBJ2-1; maybe TRBD2 (5 bases). Per the germline V gene, CDR1 is MNHNS and CDR2 is SASEGT. The CDR3 consists of 14 residues. V lost 6 bases and J 9 bases, leaving 18 bases between the germline ends.

The rearrangement joins TRBV6-5 to TRBJ1-2; no clear D. The CDR3 is 14 residues long. Germline V gives CDR1 MNHEY, CDR2 SVGAGI. V lost 5 bases, J lost 3 bases, and 13 bases lay in between. CDR3 sequence (DNA): TGTGCCAGCAGTACACCCCCCGGAGACTATGGCTACACCTTC. Its translation is CASSTPPGDYGYTF.

CDR3 region: CASTDDSGGPQHF. The CDR3 DNA reads as TGTGCCAGCACTGACGATTCAGGCGGGCCCCAGCATTTT. The chain has TRBV6-1 and TRBJ1-5; no clear D gene. CDR1 and CDR2 from the germline V gene are MNHNS and SASEGT. The length of the CDR3 is 13 residues. Trimming left V 7 bases short and J 9 bases short, with 16 bases between.

In its sample, this clone was seen a few times. The chain is built from TRBV7-8 and TRBJ1-5; tentative D call: TRBD1 (5 bases). This CDR3 comprises 12 residues. CDR1 SGHVS and CDR2 FQNEAQ come from the germline V gene. Trimming stripped 5 bases from V and 6 bases from J, with 8 bases between. CDR3 residues: CASSVQGQPQHF. CDR3 coding DNA: TGTGCCAGCAGCGTCCAGGGTCAGCCCCAGCATTTT. The variable domain in full, completed from reference TRBV7-8 and TRBJ1-5, reads GAGVSQSPRYKVAKRGQDVALRCDPISGHVSLFWYQQALGQGPEFLTYFQNEAQLDKSGLPSDRFFAERPEGSVSTLKIQRTQQEDSAVYLCASSVQGQPQHFGDGTRLSIL.

This clone was detected once. The chain is built from TRBV9 and TRBJ1-2, with a weak D call TRBD1 (5 bases). Germline values: CDR1 SGDLS, CDR2 YYNGEE. V shed 0 bases and J shed 5 bases, with 14 bases lying between them. The CDR3 sequence is 15 residues long. CDR3 protein: CASSVGLGEGYGYTF. The CDR3 nucleotides are TGTGCCAGCAGCGTAGGCCTAGGGGAGGGGTATGGCTACACCTTC.